These T cell receptor beta chains were read from a single sample in a study of CD8 T cells in Susac syndrome. TCRdb itself ran the immunoSEQ multiplex PCR reads through MiXCR, one entry per CDR3 protein. The table shows some 150,000 distinct CDR3 sequences, with just under 95% occurring only once. Sequencing input: CD8+ T cells from PBMCs. Receptors were obtained from a human donor with multiple sclerosis. The CDR3 runs from the conserved cysteine through the conserved F or W. Each record gives: clone size, D gene, V gene, J gene, CDR3 protein, CDR3 DNA. The D gene is left open where the match is weak. The listing skips clone size in some rows; elsewhere it reads once, few, many or a size class.

abundance: -; d_gene: -; v_gene: TRBV12-5; j_gene: TRBJ2-2; CDR3aa: CASGPDSGELFF; CDR3nt: TGTGCTAGTGGTCCTGACTCCGGGGAGCTGTTTTTT
abundance: -; d_gene: -; v_gene: TRBV9; j_gene: TRBJ1-4; CDR3aa: CASSTTPQGTPNEKLFF; CDR3nt: TGTGCCAGCAGCACAACCCCTCAGGGAACCCCTAATGAAAAACTGTTTTTT
abundance: -; d_gene: TRBD1; v_gene: TRBV7-6; j_gene: TRBJ2-2; CDR3aa: CASSLTGGSAGELFF; CDR3nt: TGTGCCAGCAGCTTAACAGGGGGCTCGGCCGGGGAGCTGTTTTTT
abundance: -; d_gene: -; v_gene: TRBV29-1; j_gene: TRBJ2-7; CDR3aa: CSVDEGVGPYEQYF; CDR3nt: TGCAGCGTTGACGAAGGGGTTGGGCCCTACGAGCAGTACTTC
abundance: few; d_gene: -; v_gene: TRBV29-1; j_gene: TRBJ1-1; CDR3aa: CSGGGNTEAFF; CDR3nt: TGCAGCGGGGGGGGGAACACTGAAGCTTTCTTT
abundance: -; d_gene: TRBD1; v_gene: TRBV12-3/TRBV12-4; j_gene: TRBJ1-1; CDR3aa: CASSWTGVNTEAFF; CDR3nt: TGTGCCAGCAGCTGGACAGGGGTTAACACTGAAGCTTTCTTT
abundance: -; d_gene: -; v_gene: TRBV30; j_gene: TRBJ1-2; CDR3aa: CAQLVVGYGYTF; CDR3nt: TGTGCCCAACTTGTTGTTGGCTATGGCTACACCTTC
abundance: -; d_gene: -; v_gene: TRBV7-9; j_gene: TRBJ2-7; CDR3aa: CASSINSAYEQYF; CDR3nt: TGTGCCAGCAGCATAAACAGTGCCTACGAGCAGTACTTC
abundance: -; d_gene: -; v_gene: TRBV5-1; j_gene: TRBJ2-3; CDR3aa: CASSLFGQITDTQYF; CDR3nt: TGCGCCAGCAGCCTCTTCGGACAGATCACAGATACGCAGTATTTT
abundance: -; d_gene: -; v_gene: TRBV9; j_gene: TRBJ1-4; CDR3aa: CASSVEGATNEKLFF; CDR3nt: TGTGCCAGCAGCGTAGAAGGGGCGACTAATGAAAAACTGTTTTTT
abundance: -; d_gene: -; v_gene: TRBV9; j_gene: TRBJ2-5; CDR3aa: CASSPGSRETQYF; CDR3nt: TGTGCCAGCAGCCCAGGATCCCGGGAGACCCAGTACTTC
abundance: -; d_gene: -; v_gene: TRBV9; j_gene: TRBJ2-7; CDR3aa: CASSVGTSVTYEQYF; CDR3nt: TGTGCCAGCAGCGTTGGGACATCAGTTACCTACGAGCAGTACTTC
abundance: -; d_gene: -; v_gene: TRBV9; j_gene: TRBJ1-1; CDR3aa: CASSVQGHTEAFF; CDR3nt: TGTGCCAGCAGCGTACAGGGGCACACTGAAGCTTTCTTT
abundance: -; d_gene: -; v_gene: TRBV12-3/TRBV12-4; j_gene: TRBJ2-1; CDR3aa: CASSPVGLGYNEQFF; CDR3nt: TGTGCCAGCAGTCCCGTGGGGCTGGGCTACAATGAGCAGTTCTTC
abundance: -; d_gene: TRBD1; v_gene: TRBV2; j_gene: TRBJ1-2; CDR3aa: CASGQGGLNYGYTF; CDR3nt: TGTGCCAGCGGACAGGGGGGCCTTAACTATGGCTACACCTTC
abundance: -; d_gene: TRBD2; v_gene: TRBV4-2; j_gene: TRBJ2-5; CDR3aa: CASPSFLAGRPRETQYF; CDR3nt: TGTGCCAGCCCCAGTTTCCTAGCGGGCCGCCCCCGGGAGACCCAGTACTTC
abundance: -; d_gene: TRBD2; v_gene: TRBV14; j_gene: TRBJ2-7; CDR3aa: CASSHGGGDEQYF; CDR3nt: TGTGCCAGCAGCCATGGTGGGGGGGACGAGCAGTACTTC
abundance: -; d_gene: TRBD1; v_gene: TRBV5-1; j_gene: TRBJ1-2; CDR3aa: CASSLEGQGADGYTF; CDR3nt: TGCGCCAGCAGCTTGGAAGGACAGGGGGCTGATGGCTACACCTTC
abundance: once; d_gene: -; v_gene: TRBV25-1; j_gene: TRBJ2-1; CDR3aa: CASSVSEGNEQFF; CDR3nt: TGTGCCAGCAGTGTTAGTGAGGGGAATGAGCAGTTCTTC
abundance: -; d_gene: -; v_gene: TRBV9; j_gene: TRBJ1-2; CDR3aa: CASSPSNGYKTHYGYTF; CDR3nt: TGTGCCAGCAGCCCCTCCAACGGATATAAAACCCACTATGGCTACACCTTC
abundance: -; d_gene: -; v_gene: TRBV4-1; j_gene: TRBJ1-2; CDR3aa: CASSQEPIYGYTF; CDR3nt: TGCGCCAGCAGCCAAGAGCCAATCTATGGCTACACCTTC
abundance: -; d_gene: -; v_gene: TRBV2; j_gene: TRBJ1-1; CDR3aa: CASAEDSSVTEAFF; CDR3nt: TGTGCCAGTGCCGAAGACAGCTCCGTCACTGAAGCTTTCTTT
abundance: -; d_gene: -; v_gene: TRBV5-1; j_gene: TRBJ2-1; CDR3aa: CASSWVDNYNEQFF; CDR3nt: TGCGCCAGCAGCTGGGTGGACAACTACAATGAGCAGTTCTTC
abundance: -; d_gene: TRBD1; v_gene: TRBV4-1; j_gene: TRBJ1-1; CDR3aa: CASSPFPTGGEAFF; CDR3nt: TGCGCCAGCAGTCCCTTCCCAACAGGGGGAGAAGCTTTCTTT
abundance: -; d_gene: TRBD1; v_gene: TRBV24-1; j_gene: TRBJ2-1; CDR3aa: CATSDPQGGSNEQFF; CDR3nt: TGTGCCACCAGTGATCCACAGGGGGGTTCGAATGAGCAGTTCTTC
abundance: once; d_gene: -; v_gene: TRBV11-2; j_gene: TRBJ1-1; CDR3aa: CASSLSVAGNTEAFF; CDR3nt: TGTGCCAGCAGCTTATCGGTCGCGGGGAACACTGAAGCTTTCTTT
abundance: -; d_gene: TRBD1; v_gene: TRBV27; j_gene: TRBJ2-7; CDR3aa: CASSDRASEQYF; CDR3nt: TGTGCCAGCAGTGACAGGGCAAGCGAGCAGTACTTC
abundance: -; d_gene: -; v_gene: TRBV7-9; j_gene: TRBJ2-7; CDR3aa: CASSTPKTAAYEQYF; CDR3nt: TGTGCCAGCAGTACCCCCAAGACAGCAGCCTACGAGCAGTACTTC
abundance: -; d_gene: TRBD2; v_gene: TRBV20-1; j_gene: TRBJ2-1; CDR3aa: CSARDSEGLAAPHKEQFF; CDR3nt: TGCAGTGCTAGAGATTCCGAGGGGCTAGCGGCACCTCACAAAGAGCAGTTCTTC
abundance: once; d_gene: -; v_gene: TRBV24-1; j_gene: TRBJ1-5; CDR3aa: CATSMGSNQPQHF; CDR3nt: TGTGCCACCAGTATGGGTAGCAATCAGCCCCAGCATTTT
abundance: -; d_gene: -; v_gene: TRBV12-3/TRBV12-4; j_gene: TRBJ2-3; CDR3aa: CASSSRRDTQYF; CDR3nt: TGTGCCAGCAGTTCAAGGAGGGATACGCAGTATTTT
abundance: -; d_gene: -; v_gene: TRBV2; j_gene: TRBJ2-7; CDR3aa: CASITGRYEQYF; CDR3nt: TGTGCCTCCATAACGGGGCGCTACGAGCAGTACTTC
abundance: -; d_gene: TRBD1; v_gene: TRBV20-1; j_gene: TRBJ2-1; CDR3aa: CSASSPRQGNYNEQFF; CDR3nt: TGCAGTGCTAGCTCCCCACGACAGGGTAACTACAATGAGCAGTTCTTC
abundance: -; d_gene: -; v_gene: TRBV29-1; j_gene: TRBJ1-1; CDR3aa: CSVRNYLMNTEAFF; CDR3nt: TGCAGCGTTCGAAACTACCTAATGAACACTGAAGCTTTCTTT
abundance: -; d_gene: -; v_gene: TRBV28; j_gene: TRBJ2-7; CDR3aa: CASSPRHEREARHF; CDR3nt: TGTGCCAGCAGCCCTCGACATGAGAGGGAGGCCCGGCACTTC
abundance: -; d_gene: -; v_gene: TRBV27; j_gene: TRBJ2-1; CDR3aa: CASSVSAGSSQTEQFF; CDR3nt: TGTGCCAGCAGTGTGTCGGCAGGGAGCTCTCAAACTGAGCAGTTCTTC
abundance: -; d_gene: -; v_gene: TRBV7-9; j_gene: TRBJ2-3; CDR3aa: CASSSGFTSTDTQYF; CDR3nt: TGTGCCAGCAGCTCAGGATTCACTAGCACAGATACGCAGTATTTT
abundance: -; d_gene: -; v_gene: TRBV5-6; j_gene: TRBJ1-1; CDR3aa: CASSLERRAEAFF; CDR3nt: TGTGCCAGCAGCTTGGAACGGAGGGCCGAAGCTTTCTTT
abundance: -; d_gene: TRBD2; v_gene: TRBV10-3; j_gene: TRBJ2-1; CDR3aa: CAISESAGGSYNEQFF; CDR3nt: TGTGCCATCAGTGAGTCGGCGGGGGGGTCCTACAATGAGCAGTTCTTC
abundance: -; d_gene: -; v_gene: TRBV20-1; j_gene: TRBJ2-7; CDR3aa: CSARDTGLEQYF; CDR3nt: TGCAGTGCTAGAGATACGGGCCTCGAGCAGTACTTC
abundance: once; d_gene: TRBD1; v_gene: TRBV7-8; j_gene: TRBJ1-6; CDR3aa: CASSLGLTGMNSPLHF; CDR3nt: TGTGCCAGCAGCTTAGGCTTGACAGGGATGAATTCACCCCTCCACTTT
abundance: -; d_gene: -; v_gene: TRBV2; j_gene: TRBJ2-7; CDR3aa: CASRGGPYEQYF; CDR3nt: TGTGCCAGCCGCGGCGGACCCTACGAGCAGTACTTC
abundance: -; d_gene: -; v_gene: TRBV6-2/TRBV6-3; j_gene: TRBJ2-1; CDR3aa: CASSYLEGDEQFF; CDR3nt: TGTGCCAGCAGTTACTTGGAGGGGGATGAGCAGTTCTTC
abundance: -; d_gene: TRBD2; v_gene: TRBV5-1; j_gene: TRBJ2-5; CDR3aa: CASSLGERDQETQYF; CDR3nt: TGCGCCAGCAGCTTGGGTGAGCGGGATCAAGAGACCCAGTACTTC
abundance: -; d_gene: -; v_gene: TRBV7-3; j_gene: TRBJ2-1; CDR3aa: CASSLKPLSSSYNEQFF; CDR3nt: TGTGCCAGCAGCTTAAAGCCCTTGAGCAGCTCCTACAATGAGCAGTTCTTC
abundance: few; d_gene: -; v_gene: TRBV7-3; j_gene: TRBJ2-6; CDR3aa: CASSYPGASGANVLTF; CDR3nt: TGTGCCAGCAGCTACCCAGGGGCCTCTGGGGCCAACGTCCTGACTTTC
abundance: -; d_gene: -; v_gene: TRBV7-6; j_gene: TRBJ2-6; CDR3aa: CASSLGGGAGANVLTF; CDR3nt: TGTGCCAGCAGCTTAGGTGGGGGAGCTGGGGCCAACGTCCTGACTTTC
abundance: -; d_gene: TRBD2; v_gene: TRBV30; j_gene: TRBJ2-7; CDR3aa: CAWVGEGVYEQYF; CDR3nt: TGTGCCTGGGTCGGGGAGGGCGTTTACGAGCAGTACTTC
abundance: -; d_gene: TRBD1; v_gene: TRBV4-2; j_gene: TRBJ1-1; CDR3aa: CASSPIPGQGLNTEAFF; CDR3nt: TGTGCCAGCAGCCCCATCCCGGGACAGGGTCTGAACACTGAAGCTTTCTTT
abundance: -; d_gene: -; v_gene: TRBV28; j_gene: TRBJ2-7; CDR3aa: CASSPPGQSYEQYF; CDR3nt: TGTGCCAGCAGTCCCCCAGGACAGAGCTACGAGCAGTACTTC
abundance: -; d_gene: -; v_gene: TRBV9; j_gene: TRBJ1-1; CDR3aa: CASSGEPSLDTEAFF; CDR3nt: TGTGCCAGCAGCGGAGAACCCTCCCTGGACACTGAAGCTTTCTTT
abundance: -; d_gene: -; v_gene: TRBV4-1; j_gene: TRBJ2-1; CDR3aa: CASSQRLVPAGEQFF; CDR3nt: TGCGCCAGCAGCCAAAGACTCGTCCCGGCAGGCGAGCAGTTCTTC
abundance: -; d_gene: -; v_gene: TRBV20-1; j_gene: TRBJ2-3; CDR3aa: CSAQFDTQYF; CDR3nt: TGCAGTGCTCAGTTCGATACGCAGTATTTT
abundance: -; d_gene: -; v_gene: TRBV3-1; j_gene: TRBJ1-6; CDR3aa: CASSSAGLGYNSPLHF; CDR3nt: TGTGCCAGCAGTAGCGCGGGACTGGGGTATAATTCACCCCTCCACTTT
abundance: -; d_gene: -; v_gene: TRBV15; j_gene: TRBJ2-3; CDR3aa: CATSRGAPADTQYF; CDR3nt: TGTGCCACCAGCAGAGGGGCGCCGGCGGATACGCAGTATTTT